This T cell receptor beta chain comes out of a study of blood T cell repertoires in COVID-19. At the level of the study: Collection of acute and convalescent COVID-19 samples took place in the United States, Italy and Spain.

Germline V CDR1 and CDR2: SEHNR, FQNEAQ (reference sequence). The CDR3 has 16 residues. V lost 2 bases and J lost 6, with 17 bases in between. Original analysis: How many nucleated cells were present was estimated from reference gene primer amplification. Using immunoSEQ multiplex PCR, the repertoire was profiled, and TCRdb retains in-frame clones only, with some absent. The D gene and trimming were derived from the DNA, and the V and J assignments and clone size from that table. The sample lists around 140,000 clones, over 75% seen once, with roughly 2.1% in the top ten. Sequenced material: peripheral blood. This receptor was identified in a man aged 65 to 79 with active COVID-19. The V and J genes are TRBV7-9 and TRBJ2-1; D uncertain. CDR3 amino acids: CASSLFWAGRSNEQFF. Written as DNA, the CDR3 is TGTGCCAGCAGCTTATTTTGGGCAGGCCGCTCCAATGAGCAGTTCTTC. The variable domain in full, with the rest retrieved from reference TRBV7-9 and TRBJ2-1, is DTGVSQNPRHKITKRGQNVTFRCDPISEHNRLYWYRQTLGQGPEFLTYFQNEAQLEKSRLLSDRFSAERPKGSFSTLEIQRTEQGDSAMYLCASSLFWAGRSNEQFFGPGTRLTVL.